This T cell receptor beta chain is drawn from a study of blood T cell repertoires in COVID-19. Study details: The origin of the acute and convalescent COVID-19 samples was the United States, Italy and Spain. The analysed material was cDNA or gDNA that came from T cells, B-cell-depleted T cells, or PBMCs.

The CDR3 has 14 residues. Germline CDR1 SGHRS, CDR2 YFSETQ. V gave up 4 bases and J gave up 6 bases; unmatched junction bases: 9. In the original analysis: The assay estimated nucleated cells by amplifying reference gene primers. The table came from immunoSEQ multiplex PCR; TCRdb's copy has only in-frame clones and leaves some out. V, J and clone size reflect that table, while D and trimming were determined from the DNA. The repertoire has 300,000 to 400,000 clones, roughly 84% of them found once; the top ten carry 1%. The chain links TRBV5-1 to TRBJ2-7; TRBD2 matches 8 bases. This sequence was found in a man aged 45-65 years with active or convalescent COVID-19. The sample comprised peripheral blood. This CDR3 reads CASSTGTSSLEQYF. CDR3 sequence (DNA): TGCGCCAGCAGCACCGGGACTAGTTCCCTCGAGCAGTACTTC.